This T cell receptor beta chain was identified in a study of cytomegalovirus exposure and HLA in healthy donors. Germline V gene lookup returns CDR1 SNHLY and CDR2 FYNNEI. V was pared by 8 bases and J by 5 bases, with 12 bases of the junction left unmatched. This CDR3 spans 15 amino acids. Vbeta (60) and Jbeta (13) primers were used in the PCR. TCRdb's table, derived via immunoSEQ multiplex PCR, lists solely in-frame clones and lacks some. Of around 240,000 clones detected, 82% appear once; the ten largest clones hold around 5.4%. The J gene is TRBJ1-2, the V gene TRBV2, with 9 nucleotides matching TRBD1. The receptor's source is a woman aged 40 to 50 in good health and CMV-seropositive. The sequenced sample was PBMCs. CDR3 DNA sequence: TGTGCCAGCTGCGCGACCGGGACAGGGCCATATGGCTACACCTTC. Translating gives CASCATGTGPYGYTF.